Each of the 4 T cell receptor beta chains below was sequenced from the same sample in a study of T cell repertoires in cytomegalovirus infection. TCRdb processed the reads anew with MiXCR; each CDR3 protein has one entry. The sample lists just over 300,000 distinct CDR3 sequences, 15% to 20% occurring once. Sequencing used PBMCs. The source is a human donor in good health (CMV status not recorded). Some clones in this sample may be carry-over from other donors' samples.

This clonotype appeared many times. The J gene is TRBJ2-7, the V gene TRBV12-3 or TRBV12-4; D is possibly TRBD1 (5 bases). The V and J ends lost 7 bases and 6 bases respectively, with 13 bases between them. This CDR3 has 12 residues. The CDR3 loop reads CASTSQGSEQYF. The CDR3 DNA sequence: TGTGCCAGCACCAGTCAGGGAAGCGAGCAGTACTTC.

The sample holds many counts of this clonotype. The V and J genes are TRBV6-1 and TRBJ2-3; perhaps TRBD1 as D (5 bases). The V end lost 8 bases, the J end lost 13 bases, and 19 bases lay between the germline ends. CDR1 is MNHNS and CDR2 is SASEGT in the germline V gene. The CDR3 extends over 12 amino acids. The CDR3, as DNA: TGTGCCAGCGGCTCCAGACAGCGTCCGGAGTATTTT. Translation: CASGSRQRPEYF.

This clonotype has only a few counts. This chain connects TRBV6-6 to TRBJ1-4; 7 bases fit TRBD1. Trimming at V came to 6 bases and at J to 7 bases, leaving 8 bases not matched to a gene. CDR3 length: 14 residues. Germline CDR1 MNHNY, CDR2 SVGAGI (reference sequence). CDR3 loop: CASRRGTDGEKLFF. Here the CDR3 DNA reads TGTGCCAGCAGGCGGGGGACAGACGGTGAAAAACTGTTTTTT.

V gene TRBV5-1 combines with J gene TRBJ1-1; D is possibly TRBD1 (5 bases). CDR1 and CDR2 from the germline V gene are SGHRS and YFSETQ. This CDR3 spans 16 amino acids. V was cut by 0 bases and J by 0 bases, with 12 bases left in between. As DNA, the CDR3 is TGCGCCAGCAGCTTGGCGGGGAGGGGCATGAACACTGAAGCTTTCTTT. This sequence encodes CASSLAGRGMNTEAFF.